This entry describes one TCR beta chain. Its antigen is unknown. Combining a sample-barcoded 5' primer with a J-beta primer mix, a second PCR ran for roughly 7 to 11 cycles. TCRdb reprocessed the 5' RACE reads with MiXCR, giving one entry per CDR3 protein. The sample gives approximately 780,000 distinct CDR3 sequences, about a quarter of which show up once; about 3% is in the top ten. The V gene lost 6 bases and the J gene lost 3 bases, with 17 bases spanning the gap. Per germline, CDR1 GTSNPN and CDR2 SVGIG (reference sequence). This CDR3 is built from 15 residues. The data were taken from a study of blood T cells in healthy people across ages. Total RNA was isolated from each sample in quantities of at least 5 micrograms. General study results and limits: Relative to aged donors, long-lived donors carried more naive CD4+ cells and displayed higher diversity.

Another study also made use of these data, one on T cells of mothers and their children. According to that study: Six children, together with their three healthy Caucasian mothers, made up the donors.

The chain is built from TRBV30 and TRBJ1-4; weak D call: TRBD1 (5 bases). This sequence was found in a boy aged 5-17 years in good health. Material for sequencing was blood. The CDR3: CACQLLGASNEKLFF. CDR3 nucleotides: TGTGCCTGCCAACTCTTAGGGGCATCTAATGAAAAACTGTTTTTT.